Following are 24 T cell receptor beta chains from one sample sequenced in a study of T cell repertoires in cytomegalovirus infection. TCRdb processed the reads anew with MiXCR; each CDR3 protein has one entry. This sample has 200,000 to 250,000 distinct CDR3 sequences; approximately 7% occur once, and the top ten carry about 6.3%. Material for sequencing was PBMCs. All receptors derive from a human donor in good health (CMV status not recorded). Some clones in this sample may be carry-over from other donors' samples.

This clonotype was observed many times. The rearrangement joins TRBV6-2 or TRBV6-3 to TRBJ2-7; either TRBD1 or TRBD2 may supply D (5 bases each). Per germline, CDR1 MNHEY and CDR2 SVGEGT. This CDR3 is built from 14 residues. Trimming cost V 6 bases and J 4 bases, with 16 bases left between them. The CDR3 reads CASSLQGEIYEQYF. The DNA of the CDR3 is TGTGCCAGCAGCCTACAAGGGGAGATTTACGAGCAGTACTTC.

This clonotype was counted a few times. The chain joins TRBV19 to TRBJ2-2; D ambiguous. The CDR3 runs 15 residues. Trimming stripped 4 bases from V and 2 bases from J, with 11 bases between. Germline-derived CDR1 and CDR2 are LNHDA and SQIVND (reference sequence). CDR3 nucleotide sequence: TGTGCCAGTAGTACCCGCTCTCTTAACACCGGGGAGCTGTTTTTT. Translating gives CASSTRSLNTGELFF.

To note about this clonotype: The germline gene is not matched at one end of the junction; a read error may be the cause. J is TRBJ1-6 and V is TRBV11-2; D uncertain. CDR1 and CDR2 from the germline V gene are SGHAT and FQNNGV. There are 13 residues in the CDR3. The CDR3 loop is CAGSSTSNSPLHF. CDR3 sequence (DNA): TGTGCCGGCAGCTCCACAAGTAATTCACCCCTCCACTTT.

This clonotype was recorded many times. V gene TRBV20-1 combines with J gene TRBJ1-3; TRBD1 agrees at 12 bases. Per germline, CDR1 DFQATT and CDR2 SNEGSKA (reference sequence). This CDR3 is built from 15 residues. V lost 1 base, J lost 4 bases, and 2 bases stayed unmatched. CDR3 nucleotide sequence: TGCAGTGCTAGAGGGGACAGGGGGCTCGGAAACACCATATATTTT. Residues: CSARGDRGLGNTIYF.

This clonotype was observed at least ten times. This chain connects TRBV5-1 to TRBJ2-3, with 13 bases that match TRBD2. The CDR3 sequence is 16 residues long. CDR1 and CDR2 from the germline V gene are SGHRS and YFSETQ. V shed 4 bases and J 6 bases; nucleotides not matched to a gene: 8. Here the CDR3 DNA reads TGCGCCAGCAGCCCCCGGACTAGCGGGAGCGGGGATACGCAGTATTTT. Translating it yields CASSPRTSGSGDTQYF.

This clonotype came up many times. V is TRBV2 and J is TRBJ2-5; TRBD1 agrees at 8 bases. Germline V gives CDR1 SNHLY, CDR2 FYNNEI. V trimming: 6 bases; J trimming: 5 bases; junction bases outside the gene matches: 5. This CDR3 is built from 13 residues. For the CDR3, the DNA is TGTGCCAGCAGGGGACAGGACCGGGAGACCCAGTACTTC. Its protein is CASRGQDRETQYF.

This clonotype was observed a handful of times. The V call is TRBV20-1, the J call TRBJ1-2; no clear D. The CDR3 extends over 14 amino acids. Germline V gives CDR1 DFQATT, CDR2 SNEGSKA (reference sequence). Trimming pared 3 bases from V and 4 bases from J, leaving 15 bases between. The CDR3 protein is CSARIGNSPYGYTF. CDR3 sequence (DNA): TGCAGTGCTAGGATAGGGAATTCCCCCTATGGCTACACCTTC.

This clonotype was counted ten times or more. This rearrangement joins TRBV7-9 to TRBJ1-4; D remains unclear. The CDR3 is made up of 12 amino acids. Trimming stripped 3 bases from V and 14 bases from J, with 13 bases between. Germline CDR1 SEHNR, CDR2 FQNEAQ (reference sequence). The chain's CDR3 is CASSFLPGILFF. The CDR3 DNA follows: TGTGCCAGCAGCTTTTTGCCCGGGATCCTGTTTTTT.

Ten or more counts support this clonotype. The chain is built from TRBV11-2 and TRBJ1-1, with D possibly being TRBD1 (6 bases). Trimming shortened V by 5 bases and J by 5 bases, and 18 bases separated the two germline ends. The CDR3 is made up of 15 amino acids. Germline V CDR1 and CDR2: SGHAT, FQNNGV. CDR3: CASSAQGTAGTEAFF. The CDR3 DNA reads TGTGCCAGCAGCGCCCAGGGGACCGCGGGGACTGAAGCTTTCTTT.

Many counts were recorded for this clonotype. The genes are TRBV11-2 and TRBJ2-5; TRBD2 is a possible D gene (6 bases). Germline-derived CDR1 and CDR2 are SGHAT and FQNNGV. Trimming took 2 bases from V and 7 from J, leaving 20 bases between them. This CDR3 has 16 amino acids. CDR3 loop: CASSLLTDSWGGTQYF. CDR3 sequence (DNA): TGTGCCAGCAGCTTATTAACCGACAGTTGGGGAGGGACCCAGTACTTC.

This clonotype was seen ten or more times. The genes are TRBV6-5 and TRBJ2-1; TRBD2 agrees at 8 bases. Looked up from germline, CDR1 is MNHEY and CDR2 is SVGAGI. Trimming at V came to 0 bases and at J to 4 bases, leaving 5 bases not matched to a gene. The CDR3 is 16 residues long. Written as DNA, the CDR3 is TGTGCCAGCAGTTACTCTGGCACGGGGGGGTACAATGAGCAGTTCTTC. This encodes CASSYSGTGGYNEQFF.

Details on this clonotype: This could be a read error, since a much larger clone is one nucleotide away. The V gene is TRBV30, the J gene TRBJ1-1, with D possibly being TRBD1 (5 bases). V dropped 0 bases and J dropped 7 bases, with 15 bases sitting between them. The CDR3 runs to 14 residues. Germline V gene sequence: CDR1 GTSNPN, CDR2 SVGIG (reference sequence). The DNA of the CDR3 is TGTGCCTGGAGTGTATGGGGGATCCGCATTGAAGCTTTCTTT. It translates to CAWSVWGIRIEAFF.

This clonotype has ten or more counts. The rearrangement joins TRBV12-3 or TRBV12-4 to TRBJ2-1; D may be TRBD1 (5 bases). The CDR3 totals 15 residues. V gave up 0 bases and J gave up 0 bases, with 6 bases separating them. The CDR3: CASSLAQGSYNEQFF. The DNA of the CDR3 is TGTGCCAGCAGTTTAGCGCAGGGCTCCTACAATGAGCAGTTCTTC.

This clonotype was picked up many times. CDR3: CASRRVDRMAFF. The CDR3 nucleotides read TGTGCCAGCCGTCGGGTGGACAGGATGGCTTTCTTT. The J gene is TRBJ1-1, the V gene TRBV7-2; 7 bases line up with TRBD1. Germline CDR1 is SGHTA and CDR2 is FQGNSA. This CDR3 spans 12 amino acids. V was clipped by 8 bases and J by 11 bases; unmatched bases: 11.

This chain joins TRBV20-1 and TRBJ2-5; TRBD1 agrees at 7 bases. CDR3 size: 13 residues. The junction had 5 bases not matched to a gene; V was cut back by 5 bases and J by 2 bases. Germline CDR1 and CDR2: DFQATT and SNEGSKA (reference sequence). CDR3 residues: CSALRGQQETQYF. DNA for the CDR3: TGCAGTGCTTTAAGGGGGCAGCAAGAGACCCAGTACTTC.

In its sample, this clonotype was seen many times. The chain links TRBV12-3 or TRBV12-4 to TRBJ2-1, with D possibly being TRBD2 (6 bases). CDR3 length: 13 amino acids. V lost 6 bases, J lost 8 bases, and 14 bases lay in between. CDR3 loop: CASSNGGVDEQFF. For the CDR3, the DNA is TGTGCCAGCAGCAACGGCGGGGTTGATGAGCAGTTCTTC.

The rearrangement links TRBV4-3 to TRBJ1-5, with D uncertain. The germline CDR1 and CDR2 sequences are LGHNA and YSLEER. The CDR3 totals 16 residues. Trimming cost V 3 bases and J 2 bases, with 14 bases left between them. The CDR3 region is CASSHLGKTGNQPQHF. CDR3 nucleotide sequence: TGCGCCAGCAGCCACCTGGGAAAAACCGGCAATCAGCCCCAGCATTTT.

There are many counts of this clonotype. This chain links TRBV9 with TRBJ2-3; D is possibly TRBD1 (5 bases). Germline V CDR1 and CDR2: SGDLS, YYNGEE. This CDR3 is built from 14 residues. V lost 0 bases, J lost 6 bases, and 11 bases lay in between. The CDR3 loop is CASSVAQGSDTQYF. The CDR3 bases are TGTGCCAGCAGCGTAGCTCAGGGTTCGGATACGCAGTATTTT.

This clonotype has ten or more counts. The chain combines TRBV29-1 with TRBJ2-3, with D maybe TRBD2 (5 bases). The CDR3 is made up of 12 amino acids. Germline values: CDR1 SQVTM, CDR2 ANQGSEA. Between the trimmed V and J ends, which lost 4 bases and 5 bases, there was a span of 10 bases. As DNA, the CDR3 is TGCAGCGTTGTAGAGGGTCAAGATACGCAGTATTTT. This encodes CSVVEGQDTQYF.

This clonotype was found many times. The chain links TRBV2 to TRBJ2-6; D gene uncertain. The CDR3 is 16 residues long. The germline gives CDR1 SNHLY, CDR2 FYNNEI. V was pared by 6 bases and J by 0 bases, with 12 bases between. CDR3 DNA sequence: TGTGCCAGCAGGGTACGTCAGACCTCTGGGGCCAACGTCCTGACTTTC. Protein sequence: CASRVRQTSGANVLTF.

Many counts were recorded for this clonotype. This sequence joins TRBV2 and TRBJ2-2; TRBD1 might be the D (5 bases). Germline V gene sequence: CDR1 SNHLY, CDR2 FYNNEI. The CDR3 loop spans 14 amino acids. Trimming removed 1 base from V and 5 bases from J, with 8 bases in between. The DNA for the CDR3 is TGTGCCAGCAGTGAAGGGACATATACCGGGGAGCTGTTTTTT. Translation: CASSEGTYTGELFF.

This clonotype occurred many times. This chain links TRBV12-3 or TRBV12-4 with TRBJ1-1; unclear D gene. The CDR3 has 16 residues. Trimming left V 8 bases short and J 5 bases short, with 24 bases between. Written as DNA, the CDR3 is TGTGCCAGCGGACCCTTGGGGTGGTCACCGGGGACTGAAGCTTTCTTT. It codes for CASGPLGWSPGTEAFF.

This clonotype was observed many times. V and J are TRBV12-5 and TRBJ2-6; D call uncertain. CDR3 size: 16 residues. V shed 1 base and J shed 0 bases, with 7 bases lying between them. Germline V lookup: CDR1 LGHNT, CDR2 FRNRAP. The chain's CDR3 is CASGLEAGSGANVLTF. In DNA, the CDR3 is TGTGCTAGTGGTTTGGAAGCCGGCTCTGGGGCCAACGTCCTGACTTTC. Full variable domain (rest looked up from reference TRBV12-5 and TRBJ2-6): DARVTQTPRHKVTEMGQEVTMRCQPILGHNTVFWYRQTMMQGLELLAYFRNRAPLDDSGMPKDRFSAEMPDATLATLKIQPSEPRDSAVYFCASGLEAGSGANVLTFGAGSRLTVL.

There are a few counts of this clonotype. The V gene is TRBV29-1, the J gene TRBJ2-7, with 7 bases aligning to TRBD1. This CDR3 is 13 amino acids long. Germline V lookup: CDR1 SQVTM, CDR2 ANQGSEA. Trimming took 2 bases from V and 2 from J; bases not matched to a gene: 3. The DNA of the CDR3 is TGCAGCGTTGAAAGGCAGGGGGCCTACGAGCAGTACTTC. This encodes CSVERQGAYEQYF.